Listed below are T cell receptor beta chains from one sample, sequenced in a study of tumor-infiltrating lymphocytes in primary liver carcinoma. TCRdb re-called the multiplex PCR reads with MiXCR, one entry per CDR3 protein. The sample includes 95,000 to 100,000 distinct CDR3 sequences, around two thirds of them seen just once. The sample taken for sequencing was liver tumor tissue from sampling region 2. These receptors were obtained from a woman aged 60 to 75 with primary liver carcinoma and hepatitis B virus infection. CDR3s include the opening cysteine and the closing phenylalanine or tryptophan.

J,V,CDR3
TRBJ2-7,TRBV7-9,CASSATVHSYEQYF
TRBJ2-2,TRBV11-1,CASRLSLDTGELFF
TRBJ1-6,TRBV12-3/TRBV12-4,CASSSRGQNSPLHF
TRBJ2-7,TRBV14,CASSRGGHEQYF
TRBJ2-3,TRBV5-1,CASSLRSSLNTQYF
TRBJ1-1,TRBV29-1,CSVMYSGTLSTEAFF
TRBJ1-1,TRBV12-3/TRBV12-4,CASSRSQGLNTEAFF
TRBJ2-1,TRBV30,CAYSRGGFYNEQFF
TRBJ2-7,TRBV4-2,CAISQEDSHSYEQYF
TRBJ2-5,TRBV28,CARRSTRQSKGRETQYF
TRBJ2-3,TRBV11-2,CVSRPSATSIDTQYF
TRBJ1-6,TRBV11-2,CASCLETGGNSPFHF
TRBJ2-7,TRBV28,CASSPEGAGGTFEQYF
TRBJ2-1,TRBV11-2,CASKGSSGESYNEQFF
TRBJ2-5,TRBV19,CASSMGLFQETQHF
TRBJ2-7,TRBV11-2,CASSLGTPTGVYEQYF
TRBJ2-5,TRBV6-5,CASSYDRGFAQYF
TRBJ1-2,TRBV12-3/TRBV12-4,CACSSSNTGNRAYTF
TRBJ2-7,TRBV29-1,CSVSRTGSSYEQYF
TRBJ1-5,TRBV11-3,CASSSGNQPQHF
TRBJ2-1,TRBV20-1,CSAPGLATYNEQFF
TRBJ2-3,TRBV11-3,CASKYIDMQYF
TRBJ2-6,TRBV4-2,CASSQRDRAVDVTGANVLTF
TRBJ1-5,TRBV6-1,CPTSMELGNQPQHF
TRBJ1-1,TRBV14,CASSQGLGRGTGNTEAFF
TRBJ2-7,TRBV28,CTSSYRDEQYF
TRBJ2-5,TRBV6-1,CASSVGGRETQCF
TRBJ2-5,TRBV11-2,CASSWRHVEGTQYF
TRBJ1-5,TRBV6-5,CASGPGTVRYSNQPQHF
TRBJ1-3,TRBV29-1,CSVGGHSGQGAGNTIYF
TRBJ2-1,TRBV7-9,CSSSYPGYEQFF
TRBJ2-3,TRBV10-1,CTTAGERDTDTQYF
TRBJ2-3,TRBV11-1,CVSGSRQRAGESHF
-,TRBV29-1,CSIEGPTGSVETQYF
TRBJ1-6,TRBV30,CAWSTAGFGAGHF
TRBJ1-5,TRBV6-1,CASTRHYPSPDQPQHF
TRBJ1-6,TRBV28,CASSNNPGLTKGPLHF
TRBJ2-7,TRBV6-5,CVSSPSGTQTYEQYF
TRBJ2-1,TRBV7-9,CASDSGGVHYNEQFF
TRBJ1-1,TRBV5-1,CASAPGAPLNTEAFF
TRBJ1-1,TRBV29-1,CSVEGSSGAFF
TRBJ2-2,TRBV12-3/TRBV12-4,CASSLGTGSAGELLF
TRBJ1-2,TRBV7-9,CASNLAQYGYTF
-,TRBV29-1,CRVEGQETSTDTQHF
TRBJ2-7,TRBV28,CASCLLRWRPTYEQYF
TRBJ2-5,TRBV28,CASSFRTGGMETQYF
TRBJ2-5,TRBV11-2,CASSAPGTSGGNRYF
TRBJ2-2,TRBV11-1,CASRPSLYIGELFF
TRBJ2-2,TRBV2,CASRDREAGELFF
TRBJ2-2,TRBV5-4,CTSIFGQLDTGELFF
TRBJ2-1,TRBV11-3,CASGLGGRTNEQFF